The clone carrying this T cell receptor (beta chain) was observed a single time. Its antigen is as yet unknown. This specimen comes from a study of blood T cells in healthy people across ages. Study results and limitations: Expanded clonotype shifts may have been confounded, as the donors had an unknown CMV status.

It was with a sample-barcoded 5' primer and a J-beta primer mix that a second PCR of roughly 7 to 12 cycles was run. TCRdb re-analysed the 5' RACE reads in MiXCR, keeping a single row per CDR3 protein. The sample carries 1,500,000 or so distinct CDR3 sequences, approximately 43% recorded once. The donors, healthy Caucasians from Russia, were aged roughly 6 to 90. The specimen sequenced was blood. The origin of this receptor is a woman younger than 35 in good health.

In nucleotides, the CDR3 is TGCGCCAGCAGCCAAGACAGATCTGGAGGCTACACCTTC. Translated, it gives CASSQDRSGGYTF. The J gene is TRBJ1-2, the V gene TRBV4-1; D remains ambiguous. This CDR3 comprises 13 residues. Germline CDR1 MGHRA, CDR2 YSYEKL. Trimming removed 0 bases from V and 8 bases from J, with 10 bases in between.